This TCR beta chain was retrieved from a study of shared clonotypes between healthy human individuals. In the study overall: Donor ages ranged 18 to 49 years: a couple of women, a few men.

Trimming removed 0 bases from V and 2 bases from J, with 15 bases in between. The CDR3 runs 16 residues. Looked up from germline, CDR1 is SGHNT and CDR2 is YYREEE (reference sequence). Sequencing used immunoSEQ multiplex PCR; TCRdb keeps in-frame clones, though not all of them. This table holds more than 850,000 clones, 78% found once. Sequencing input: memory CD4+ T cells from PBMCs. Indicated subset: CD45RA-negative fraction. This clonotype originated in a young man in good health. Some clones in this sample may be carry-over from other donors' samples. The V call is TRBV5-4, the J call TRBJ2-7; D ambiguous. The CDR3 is CASSLVLEDFTYEQYF. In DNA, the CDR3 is TGTGCCAGCAGCTTGGTTCTCGAGGATTTCACCTACGAGCAGTACTTC.